The next 26 T cell receptor beta chains were all read from a single sample in a study of cytomegalovirus exposure and HLA in healthy donors. A multiplex PCR was run with 60 Vbeta primers and 13 Jbeta primers. The table came from immunoSEQ multiplex PCR; TCRdb's copy has only in-frame clones and leaves some out. The sample contains about 140,000 clones, about 79% of which appear only once. Material for sequencing was PBMCs. The source of these receptors is a male donor in good health and CMV-seronegative.

This clone occurred a few times. The chain links TRBV29-1 to TRBJ2-1, with 7 bases fitting TRBD1. CDR3 length: 16 residues. The ends lost 2 bases at V and 1 base at J; junction bases unmatched: 8. Germline V CDR1 and CDR2: SQVTM, ANQGSEA. CDR3: CSVESPDRVSYNEQFF. CDR3 coding DNA: TGCAGCGTTGAATCTCCCGACAGGGTGTCCTACAATGAGCAGTTCTTC.

This rearrangement joins TRBV7-8 to TRBJ1-5, with a tentative D call TRBD1 (5 bases). V lost 5 bases to trimming and J lost 3 bases, with 8 bases between them. The CDR3 consists of 13 residues. Germline values: CDR1 SGHVS, CDR2 FQNEAQ. The CDR3 sequence: CASSRGNNQPQHF. CDR3 sequence (DNA): TGTGCCAGCAGCAGGGGCAACAATCAGCCCCAGCATTTT.

This clone has only one observation. The genes are TRBV10-3 and TRBJ1-4; D is unclear. Germline lookup yields CDR1 ENHRY and CDR2 SYGVKD. This CDR3 has 15 residues. Trimming pared 2 bases from V and 8 bases from J, leaving 15 bases between. The CDR3 DNA sequence: TGTGCCATCAGTGAGGCAGCGGGTAGGCGCGAAAAACTGTTTTTT. It translates to CAISEAAGRREKLFF.

V is TRBV19 and J is TRBJ1-3; 7 bases are a match to TRBD1. The V segment lost 3 bases and the J segment 0 bases; nucleotides outside the gene matches: 5. The CDR3 sequence is 16 residues long. CDR1 and CDR2 from the germline V gene are LNHDA and SQIVND (reference sequence). The CDR3 DNA sequence: TGTGCCAGTAGTATGGGGGGACAGATCTCTGGAAACACCATATATTTT. Protein: CASSMGGQISGNTIYF.

The V and J genes are TRBV5-3 and TRBJ2-7; D may be TRBD1 (6 bases). TRBV5-3 counts as an open reading frame of uncertain function. This CDR3 comprises 17 residues. Trimming removed 9 bases at V and 1 base at J, with 26 bases between. The CDR3 nucleotides are TGTGCCACCAGATCTCCAGACCCCAGGGGTCGTTCCTACGAGCAGTACTTC. Amino acids: CATRSPDPRGRSYEQYF.

The chain employs TRBV5-1 and TRBJ1-1, with 7 bases identical to TRBD1. The CDR3 consists of 17 residues. The V segment lost 0 bases and the J segment 0 bases; nucleotides outside the gene matches: 8. Germline values: CDR1 SGHRS, CDR2 YFSETQ. The CDR3 DNA is TGCGCCAGCAGCTTGGGACCAGGACAGGTAATGAACACTGAAGCTTTCTTT. Translating it yields CASSLGPGQVMNTEAFF.

The chain employs TRBV9 and TRBJ1-2; a possible D gene is TRBD1 (5 bases). CDR3 size: 17 residues. Looked up from germline, CDR1 is SGDLS and CDR2 is YYNGEE. V was trimmed by 7 bases and J by 0 bases, leaving 22 bases between them. The CDR3 DNA reads TGTGCCAGCGGCCCTCATGGGGGAGGAAACACTAACTATGGCTACACCTTC. Translating gives CASGPHGGGNTNYGYTF.

This clone was counted once. This rearrangement joins TRBV5-1 to TRBJ2-6, with 9 positions matching TRBD1. This CDR3 comprises 19 residues. Per germline, CDR1 SGHRS and CDR2 YFSETQ. The J segment lost 1 base and the V segment lost 3 bases, leaving 11 bases of the junction unmatched. CDR3 coding DNA: TGCGCCAGCAGCTCCTACGGACAGGGGAAAACTTCTGGGGCCAACGTCCTGACTTTC. Translation gives CASSSYGQGKTSGANVLTF. The variable domain in full, completed from reference TRBV5-1 and TRBJ2-6, reads KAGVTQTPRYLIKTRGQQVTLSCSPISGHRSVSWYQQTPGQGLQFLFEYFSETQRNKGNFPGRFSGRQFSNSRSEMNVSTLELGDSALYLCASSSYGQGKTSGANVLTFGAGSRLTVL.

This clone occurred a few times. The chain recombines TRBV25-1 with TRBJ1-1; 8 bases fit TRBD1. The CDR3 runs to 14 residues. Losses at the gene ends were 5 bases for V and 5 bases for J; bases not matched to a gene: 7. Germline CDR1 and CDR2: MGHDK and SYGVNS. The DNA for the CDR3 is TGTGCCAGCAGTACTCAGGGGGCGCGGACTGAAGCTTTCTTT. Its protein product is CASSTQGARTEAFF.

This clone has a handful of counts. The V call is TRBV6-5, the J call TRBJ1-1; D not resolved. The V gene lost 4 bases and the J gene lost 4 bases, with 13 bases spanning the gap. The germline CDR1 and CDR2 sequences are MNHEY and SVGAGI. The CDR3 runs 14 residues. CDR3 sequence reads: CASSSEGQVTEAFF. Here the CDR3 DNA reads TGTGCCAGCAGTTCGGAGGGTCAGGTCACTGAAGCTTTCTTT.

For the CDR3, the DNA is TGTGCCACCAGCAGAGTCCAGGGGGAGGCTTTCTTT. Translation: CATSRVQGEAFF. The chain combines TRBV15 with TRBJ1-1, with TRBD1 matching 7 bases. In germline, CDR1 is LNHNV, CDR2 YYDKDF (reference sequence). This CDR3 contains 12 residues. V lost 1 base, J lost 11 bases, and 4 bases stayed unmatched.

The genes are TRBV6-5 and TRBJ2-7; possible D gene TRBD2, 6 bases. The germline CDR1 and CDR2 sequences are MNHEY and SVGAGI. Deletions cut 5 bases from V and 6 bases from J, with 8 bases between. The CDR3 totals 11 residues. CDR3 sequence: CASSRGSEQYF. The DNA for the CDR3 is TGTGCCAGCAGTCGGGGGAGCGAGCAGTACTTC.

The chain uses TRBV2 and TRBJ2-5; D gene unclear. This CDR3 is built from 10 residues. V lost 6 bases and J 5 bases, leaving 4 bases between the germline ends. Germline CDR1 is SNHLY and CDR2 is FYNNEI. This CDR3 is CASRSETQYF. In DNA form, the CDR3 reads TGTGCCAGCAGGAGTGAGACCCAGTACTTC.

The chain employs TRBV7-2 and TRBJ2-1; D is unresolved. The CDR3 covers 14 residues. Per the germline V gene, CDR1 is SGHTA and CDR2 is FQGNSA. V shed 1 base and J shed 7 bases, with 11 bases lying between them. In nucleotides, the CDR3 is TGTGCCAGCAGCTTAGGCAGGATTGAGAATGAGCAGTTCTTC. It codes for CASSLGRIENEQFF.

The chain employs TRBV7-9 and TRBJ1-4; D is possibly TRBD1 (6 bases). V was cut by 5 bases and J by 7 bases, with 11 bases left in between. Germline CDR1 is SEHNR and CDR2 is FQNEAQ (reference sequence). The CDR3 is 13 residues long. The CDR3 nucleotides read TGTGCCAGCAGCAGGGGGACAACTGAAAAACTGTTTTTT. It is translated as CASSRGTTEKLFF.

On this clone itself: Compared with germline, one end of the junction differs, possibly owing to a read error. CDR3 nucleotide sequence: TGTGCGAGCAGCTCCGGGGGGACAGGGTTTAACACTGAAGCTTTCTTT. It encodes CASSSGGTGFNTEAFF. The rearrangement joins TRBV5-6 to TRBJ1-1, with 9 bases lining up with TRBD1. This CDR3 spans 16 amino acids. The germline V gene encodes CDR1 SGHDT and CDR2 YYEEEE.

The chain employs TRBV11-1 and TRBJ1-6, with 8 bases matching TRBD1. CDR3 length: 15 residues. Germline CDR1 reads SGHAT; CDR2 reads FQDESV (reference sequence). After removal of 4 bases from V and 7 bases from J, the junction contained 6 bases not matched to a gene. The CDR3 DNA is TGTGCCAGCAGCTACGACAGGGGAGGCAATTCACCCCTCCACTTT. Translated, it gives CASSYDRGGNSPLHF.

The chain links TRBV7-3 to TRBJ2-3; 13 nucleotides agree with TRBD2. Germline lookup yields CDR1 SGHTA and CDR2 FQGTGA. J gave up 2 bases and V 5 bases, and 7 bases lay outside the gene matches. The CDR3 is 17 amino acids. The CDR3 region is CASSLGLAGADTDTQYF. CDR3 in DNA: TGTGCCAGCAGCCTCGGACTAGCGGGGGCGGACACAGATACGCAGTATTTT.

This chain joins TRBV7-6 and TRBJ2-7; D possibly corresponds to TRBD2 (6 bases). The CDR3 spans 16 residues. Germline V gene lookup returns CDR1 SGHVS and CDR2 FNYEAQ. V lost 0 bases and J 0 bases, leaving 12 bases between the germline ends. CDR3 loop: CASSLARGPSSYEQYF. For the CDR3, the DNA is TGTGCCAGCAGCTTAGCGCGGGGACCGAGCTCCTACGAGCAGTACTTC.

V usage is TRBV29-1 and J usage is TRBJ1-1; D may be TRBD1 (5 bases). Germline V CDR1 and CDR2: SQVTM, ANQGSEA. Trimming stripped 4 bases from V and 1 base from J, with 16 bases between. CDR3 length: 15 amino acids. CDR3 bases: TGCAGCGTTGGTGGTCGGGAGAGGGGGAACACTGAAGCTTTCTTT. Translating gives CSVGGRERGNTEAFF.

The rearrangement uses TRBV10-1 and TRBJ1-4; 10 nucleotides align to TRBD1. V dropped 4 bases and J dropped 7; count of bases not matched to a gene: 3. The CDR3 consists of 14 residues. Germline CDR1 is WNHNN and CDR2 is SYGVQD (reference sequence). CDR3 protein: CASSAGQGREKLFF. For the CDR3, the DNA is TGCGCCAGCAGTGCGGGACAGGGGCGTGAAAAACTGTTTTTT.

The V and J genes are TRBV2 and TRBJ2-5; TRBD1 might be the D (6 bases). In germline, CDR1 is SNHLY, CDR2 FYNNEI. The CDR3 sequence is 11 residues long. V gave up 5 bases and J gave up 9 bases, with 10 bases separating them. As DNA, the CDR3 is TGTGCCAGCAGTCCGGACAGCGCCCAGTACTTC. Protein: CASSPDSAQYF.

The V call is TRBV7-9, the J call TRBJ2-7; tentatively, D is TRBD1 (6 bases). Between the trimmed V and J ends, which lost 5 bases and 1 base, there was a span of 18 bases. CDR1 is SEHNR and CDR2 is FQNEAQ in the germline V gene (reference sequence). CDR3 length: 16 residues. The CDR3 loop reads CASSRTTGILSYEQYF. The CDR3 region has the DNA TGTGCCAGCAGCCGGACGACAGGCATACTTTCCTACGAGCAGTACTTC.

The chain employs TRBV13 and TRBJ2-7; TRBD1 might be the D (6 bases). The V end was cut by 2 bases, the J end by 11 bases, with 10 bases between. This CDR3 region has 11 residues. The germline CDR1 and CDR2 sequences are PRHDT and FYEKMQ (reference sequence). The CDR3 sequence is CASSLIQGKYF. The CDR3 DNA reads TGTGCCAGCAGCTTAATCCAGGGGAAGTACTTC.

This clone was recorded once. This chain uses TRBV4-1 with TRBJ1-1, with D possibly TRBD1 on 5 matching bases. The CDR3 length is 15 residues. CDR1 is MGHRA, CDR2 YSYEKL, per germline. Trimming pared 1 base from V and 4 bases from J, leaving 13 bases between. CDR3 sequence reads: CASSQATTRVTEAFF. The CDR3 DNA follows: TGCGCCAGCAGCCAAGCAACTACCAGGGTCACTGAAGCTTTCTTT.

The chain combines TRBV7-2 with TRBJ1-2, with D perhaps TRBD1 (6 bases). The CDR3 totals 17 residues. V lost 1 base, J lost 0 bases, and 15 bases lay in between. Germline values: CDR1 SGHTA, CDR2 FQGNSA. DNA for the CDR3: TGTGCCAGCAGCTTAGGGACCGGGGGGCCAGCTAACTATGGCTACACCTTC. Amino acids: CASSLGTGGPANYGYTF.